These 21 T cell receptor beta chains came from one sample sequenced in a study of CXCR3-negative and CXCR3-positive naive CD8 T cells. Via 5' RACE with UMI labels, TRB cDNA libraries were prepared. TCRdb re-called the 5' RACE reads and catalogs CDR3 proteins one per entry, DNA excluded. The sample table sets out about 81,000 distinct CDR3 sequences. The source material was naive CXCR3- CD8+ T cells from blood. As to subset: CD45RO-CCR7+CD27+CD95- naive CD8+ T cells lacking CXCR3 (TNR3-). The receptors shown here come from a human donor in good health. Some clones in this sample may be carry-over from other donors' samples.

The chain recombines TRBV4-3 with TRBJ2-1; with no DNA, the TCRdb D assignment of TRBD2 cannot be verified. Per germline, CDR1 LGHNA and CDR2 YSLEER. The CDR3 spans 19 residues. CDR3 in amino acids: CASSQDGASGGISYNEQFF.

The chain combines TRBV7-9 with TRBJ2-7; TCRdb designates TRBD2, a call that cannot be tested without DNA. Germline lookup yields CDR1 SEHNR and CDR2 FQNEAQ (reference sequence). The CDR3 spans 16 residues. The CDR3 here is CASSLVAGPDYNEQYF.

The V call is TRBV10-3, the J call TRBJ2-3; TCRdb selects TRBD2, and the lack of DNA leaves this call unchecked. Germline loops: CDR1 ENHRY, CDR2 SYGVKD. This CDR3 has 14 residues. The CDR3 spells CAISGSGGSDTQYF.

This sequence joins TRBV20-1 and TRBJ2-7; the TRBD1 assignment by TCRdb is unverifiable without DNA. The CDR3 is made up of 13 amino acids. CDR1 and CDR2 from the germline V gene are DFQATT and SNEGSKA (reference sequence). The CDR3 is CSARQGFAYEQYF.

This chain uses TRBV23-1 with TRBJ2-7; there is no DNA to check the TCRdb D call of TRBD1. TRBV23-1 is treated as an ORF (open reading frame) with a function not yet certain. This CDR3 spans 12 amino acids. This CDR3 reads CASSRTPLEQYF.

The genes are TRBV4-3 and TRBJ1-2; TCRdb designates TRBD1, a call that cannot be tested without DNA. CDR1 is LGHNA, CDR2 YSLEER, per germline. CDR3 length: 15 amino acids. The CDR3 reads CASSQGQGVAYGYTF.

The V and J genes are TRBV12-3 or TRBV12-4 and TRBJ2-1; TCRdb names TRBD2, which stays unverified in the absence of DNA. This CDR3 comprises 14 residues. This CDR3 is CASNSGGNRNEQFF.

The chain joins TRBV23-1 to TRBJ2-1; the TRBD1 assignment by TCRdb is unverifiable without DNA. TRBV23-1 is filed as an ORF, its function uncertain. CDR3 length: 17 residues. CDR3 residues: CASSRFLQGAENNEQFF.

The V and J genes are TRBV30 and TRBJ2-2; TCRdb's assignment of TRBD2 cannot be checked, as there is no DNA. Germline loops: CDR1 GTSNPN, CDR2 SVGIG (reference sequence). The CDR3 extends over 15 amino acids. The CDR3 sequence is CAWALGPGATGELFF.

This sequence joins TRBV6-2 or TRBV6-3 and TRBJ2-1; TCRdb calls TRBD1, which cannot be checked without DNA. CDR1 and CDR2 (germline): MNHEY, SVGEGT. There are 13 residues in the CDR3. CDR3 sequence: CASSWTGLNEQFF.

The V call is TRBV27, the J call TRBJ2-7; no DNA is available, so the TRBD2 call from TCRdb remains unchecked. The CDR3 runs 14 residues. Germline values: CDR1 MNHEY, CDR2 SMNVEV (reference sequence). CDR3 loop: CASSRKGLIYEQYF.

The rearrangement joins TRBV28 to TRBJ1-1; TCRdb calls TRBD1, which cannot be checked without DNA. Germline CDR1 is MDHEN and CDR2 is SYDVKM. This CDR3 comprises 16 residues. The CDR3 region is CASSLTGDSQNTEAFF.

The chain links TRBV4-3 to TRBJ2-7; the D call from TCRdb, TRBD1, cannot be confirmed without DNA. This CDR3 has 16 amino acids. The germline gives CDR1 LGHNA, CDR2 YSLEER. The CDR3 protein is CASSPSSTGLEDEQYF.

CDR3 region: CASSLAGFGQNTEAFF. The genes are TRBV7-2 and TRBJ1-1. Germline-derived CDR1 and CDR2 are SGHTA and FQGNSA. The CDR3 is 16 residues long. Using reference TRBV7-2 and TRBJ1-1 for the parts outside the CDR3, the full variable domain is GAGVSQSPSNKVTEKGKDVELRCDPISGHTALYWYRQSLGQGLEFLIYFQGNSAPDKSGLPSDRFSAERTGGSVSTLTIQRTQQEDSAVYLCASSLAGFGQNTEAFFGQGTRLTVV.

The CDR3 protein is CASSWGADTQYF. V is TRBV7-9 and J is TRBJ2-3. This CDR3 is built from 12 residues. Germline CDR1 reads SEHNR; CDR2 reads FQNEAQ (reference sequence).

The chain employs TRBV2 and TRBJ1-6. The CDR3 is 14 amino acids. Per germline, CDR1 SNHLY and CDR2 FYNNEI. The CDR3 loop is CASSEMGLGSPLHF.

This chain links TRBV29-1 with TRBJ2-5; without DNA, the TCRdb call of TRBD2 cannot be checked. From germline, CDR1 is SQVTM and CDR2 ANQGSEA. The CDR3 loop spans 14 amino acids. The CDR3 sequence is CSVEGGTLQETQYF.

The chain has TRBV4-3 and TRBJ2-6; TCRdb calls TRBD2, which cannot be checked without DNA. CDR1 and CDR2 (germline): LGHNA, YSLEER. This CDR3 has 18 amino acids. The CDR3 protein is CASSLGRDGTSGANVLTF.

The chain combines TRBV10-3 with TRBJ2-3; TCRdb lists TRBD2, though no DNA is available to test this call. There are 16 residues in the CDR3. Germline V gene data show CDR1 as ENHRY and CDR2 as SYGVKD. CDR3 sequence reads: CAISDPSGGLRDTQYF.

The chain carries TRBV20-1 and TRBJ1-2; TCRdb calls TRBD1, which cannot be checked without DNA. Germline assignment: CDR1 DFQATT and CDR2 SNEGSKA (reference sequence). This CDR3 is built from 12 residues. The CDR3 protein is CSPPGQGPGYTF.

J is TRBJ2-7 and V is TRBV7-9. CDR3 length equals 14 residues. CDR1 SEHNR and CDR2 FQNEAQ come from the germline V gene (reference sequence). CDR3 amino acids: CASSLALVSYEQYF.